The T cell receptor (beta chain) under discussion was sequenced for a study of blood T cell repertoires in COVID-19 (dated by TCRdb to 2018 to 2020). With regard to the full study: The collaborator samples originated in the United States, Italy and Spain and spanned the acute and convalescent phases of COVID-19. The material from the prospective study consisted of cDNA or gDNA derived from T cells, B-cell-depleted T cells, or PBMCs. Subjects who had been exposed to COVID-19, were actively infected with it, or had recovered from it provided the deeply sampled blood TCRbeta repertoires that made up the dataset. The repertoires were released in a freely available public database meant as a resource for research on the immune response to SARS-CoV-2. The samples were drawn from the first 160 participants of the ongoing ImmuneRACE study and from 1,254 subjects provided by 6 global collaborators. The sample metadata nearly always contained a de-identified subject ID, COVID-19 status, age in years and sex. Where available, HLA class I and class II types were taken from metadata supplied by the sample provider and were not determined by assay-based typing. Results and caveats for the whole study, not just this receptor: How much clinical and demographic metadata was included differed by source and by participant, and the metadata was provided uncurated.

This clone was picked up one time. Its antigen is currently not known. Nothing much larger sits one base from this clone, and base qualities are not available. V is shortened by 8 bases, J by 2 bases, and the region joining them spans 7 bases. The germline V gene provides CDR1 MNHEY and CDR2 SVGAGI. The CDR3, from cysteine to phenylalanine, totals 11 residues. Only the CDR3 region is kept as DNA, spanning 33 bases read in frame from base 1. The immunoSEQ Assay, a bias-controlled multiplex PCR, was used to amplify TCRbeta CDR3 regions from genomic DNA. Turning to the authors' computational methods: Within the assay, amplification of reference gene primers was used to estimate how many nucleated cells each sample contained. To quantify the absolute abundance of each unique TCRbeta CDR3 rearrangement, sequence reads were collapsed and filtered. For each sample, productive Simpson clonality was calculated as the square root of Simpson's diversity index over productive rearrangements. Drawn from immuneACCESS, this table holds only the in-frame rearrangements with V and J called that TCRdb kept. Clones are partly lost; checked studies trace under half to an unresolved V gene and leave the rest unexplained. The DNA was the basis for D and trimming; V, J and clone size are from that table. The sample yields 200,000 or so clones; 80% to 90% were counted once. The top ten hold approximately 3.4% of the sample.

Enrolling through a virtual design, the prospective study's participants ranged in age from roughly 18 to 95 years and lived across around 25 United States geographic areas. To assign participants to cohorts, the prospective study relied on clinical history that participants themselves reported in a screening survey and a study questionnaire. In the prospective study, whole blood, serum and a nasopharyngeal or oropharyngeal swab were collected from each participant by mobile phlebotomists. Over a roughly two-month period, participants in the prospective study had the option of providing additional blood draws and questionnaires. Before DNA extraction, prospective study blood samples were shipped either frozen or at room temperature.

This receptor was identified in a woman between 18 and 30 years old in a cohort exposed to, infected with or recovered from COVID-19 (not recorded which). The sequence links TRBV6-5 to TRBJ2-7; D gene: possibly TRBD1, on 6 matching bases. What was sequenced was PBMCs or T cells enriched from blood (not recorded which). The DNA sequence is TGTGCCAGCGGGGGCGCCTACGAGCAGTACTTC. Its protein is CASGGAYEQYF.